These T cell receptor beta chains were read from a single sample in a study of PD-1 blockade in mismatch repair-deficient tumors. The assay was immunoSEQ multiplex PCR, and TCRdb's table has in-frame clones only and misses some. The data hold about 120,000 clones, with approximately 91% observed a single time. The starting material was peripheral blood, obtained 72 weeks after starting pembrolizumab. The source is an adult with mismatch repair-deficient cancer. CDR3s include the opening cysteine and the closing phenylalanine or tryptophan.

TRBV6-1 CASSVGTTGANVLTF
TRBV19 CASSVRSYNEQFF
TRBV7-2 CASSPIGGPETQYF
TRBV19 CASTVQSQQPQHF
TRBV7-3 CASSSEDSIGELFF
TRBV28 CASSDDRPYKETQYF
TRBV5-1 CASSLGASPNEQYF
TRBV7-6 CASSPDGTEAFF
TRBV30 CAWSPGTSGRAYNEQFF
TRBV4-3 CASSQVHAIHEKLFF